This T cell receptor beta chain derives from a study of OX40 agonist ivuxolimab in advanced cancers. General observations from the study: Dose levels from 0.1 to 3.0 mg/kg saw CD4+ and CD8+ blood T cells expand clonally by week 6.

V lost 4 bases to trimming and J lost 6 bases; unmatched junction nucleotides: 6. This CDR3 comprises 13 residues. Germline lookup yields CDR1 SGHNT and CDR2 YYREEE (reference sequence). Regarding this clone: Antigen specificity is unknown.

Method: immunoSEQ multiplex PCR; TCRdb's copy keeps in-frame clones and lacks some. The sample lists 20,000 or so clones; approximately 79% were seen once. The source material was CD4+ or CD8+ T cells sorted from blood, sampled in a trial of the OX40 agonist ivuxolimab. This receptor was taken from an adult with an advanced solid tumor such as melanoma, head and neck, liver or kidney cancer. The chain links TRBV5-4 to TRBJ1-1; 7 positions agree with TRBD1. The CDR3 loop is CASSVSGGAEAFF. Written as DNA, the CDR3 is TGTGCCAGCAGCGTTTCAGGGGGAGCTGAAGCTTTCTTT.